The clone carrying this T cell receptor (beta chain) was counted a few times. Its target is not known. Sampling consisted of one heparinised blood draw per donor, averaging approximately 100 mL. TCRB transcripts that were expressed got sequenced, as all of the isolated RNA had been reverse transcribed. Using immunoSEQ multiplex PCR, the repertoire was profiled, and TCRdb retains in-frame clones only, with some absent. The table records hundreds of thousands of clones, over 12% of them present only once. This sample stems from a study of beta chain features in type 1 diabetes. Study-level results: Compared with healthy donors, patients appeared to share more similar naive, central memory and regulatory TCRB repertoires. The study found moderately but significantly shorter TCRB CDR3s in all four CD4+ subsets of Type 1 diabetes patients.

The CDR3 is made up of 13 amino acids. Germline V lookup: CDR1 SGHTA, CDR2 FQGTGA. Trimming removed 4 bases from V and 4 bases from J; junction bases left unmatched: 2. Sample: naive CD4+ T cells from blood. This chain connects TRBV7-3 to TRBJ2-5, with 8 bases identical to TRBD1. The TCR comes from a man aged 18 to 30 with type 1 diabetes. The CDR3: CASSYGTGETQYF. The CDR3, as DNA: TGTGCCAGCAGCTACGGGACAGGAGAGACCCAGTACTTC.